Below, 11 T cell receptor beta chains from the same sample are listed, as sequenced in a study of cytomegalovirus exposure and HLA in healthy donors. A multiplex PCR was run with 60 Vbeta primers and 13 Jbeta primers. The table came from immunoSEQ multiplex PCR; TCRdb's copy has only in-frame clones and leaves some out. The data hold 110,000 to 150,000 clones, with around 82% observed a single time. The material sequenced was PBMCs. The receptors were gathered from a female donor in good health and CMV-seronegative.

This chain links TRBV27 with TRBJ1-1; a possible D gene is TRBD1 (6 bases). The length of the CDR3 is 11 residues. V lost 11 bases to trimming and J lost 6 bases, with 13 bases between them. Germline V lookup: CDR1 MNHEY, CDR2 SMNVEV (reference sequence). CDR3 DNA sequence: TGTGCCTCCCGAGGGGGGGCTGAAGCTTTCTTT. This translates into CASRGGAEAFF.

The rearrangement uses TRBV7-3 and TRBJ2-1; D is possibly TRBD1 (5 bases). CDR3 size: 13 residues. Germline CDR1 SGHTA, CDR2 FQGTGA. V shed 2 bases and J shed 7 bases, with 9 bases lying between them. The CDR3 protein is CASSLGAGNEQFF. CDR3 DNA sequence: TGTGCCAGCAGCTTAGGGGCCGGGAATGAGCAGTTCTTC.

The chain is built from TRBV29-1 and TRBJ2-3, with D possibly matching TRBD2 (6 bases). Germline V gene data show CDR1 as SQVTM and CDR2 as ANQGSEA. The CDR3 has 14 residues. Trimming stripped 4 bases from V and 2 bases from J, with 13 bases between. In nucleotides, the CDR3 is TGCAGCGTTGTCGTCGGGAGCCACACAGATACGCAGTATTTT. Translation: CSVVVGSHTDTQYF.

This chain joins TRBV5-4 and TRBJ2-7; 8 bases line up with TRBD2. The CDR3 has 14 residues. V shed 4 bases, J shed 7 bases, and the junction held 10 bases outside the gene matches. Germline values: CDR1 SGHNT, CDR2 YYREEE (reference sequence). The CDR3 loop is CASSTPGLVSEQYF. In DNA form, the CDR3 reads TGTGCCAGCAGCACCCCGGGACTAGTAAGTGAGCAGTACTTC. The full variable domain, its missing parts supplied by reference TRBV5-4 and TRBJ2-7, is ETGVTQSPTHLIKTRGQQVTLRCSSQSGHNTVSWYQQALGQGPQFIFQYYREEENGRGNFPPRFSGLQFPNYSSELNVNALELDDSALYLCASSTPGLVSEQYFGPGTRLTVT.

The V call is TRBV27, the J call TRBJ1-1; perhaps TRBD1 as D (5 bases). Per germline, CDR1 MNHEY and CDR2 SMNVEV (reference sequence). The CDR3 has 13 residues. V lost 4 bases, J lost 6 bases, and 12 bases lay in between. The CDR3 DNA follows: TGTGCCAGCAGTTCAGGGTTGTGGGCTGAAGCTTTCTTT. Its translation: CASSSGLWAEAFF.

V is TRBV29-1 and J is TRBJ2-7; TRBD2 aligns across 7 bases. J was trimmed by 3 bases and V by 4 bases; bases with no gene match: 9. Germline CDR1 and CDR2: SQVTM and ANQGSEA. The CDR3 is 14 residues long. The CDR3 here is CSVAPAGAVYEQYF. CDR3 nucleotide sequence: TGCAGCGTTGCTCCCGCGGGAGCAGTCTACGAGCAGTACTTC.

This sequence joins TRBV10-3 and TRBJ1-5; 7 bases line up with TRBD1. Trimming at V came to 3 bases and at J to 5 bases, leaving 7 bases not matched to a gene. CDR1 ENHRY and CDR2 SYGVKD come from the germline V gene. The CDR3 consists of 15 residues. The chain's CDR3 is CAISEGTAFYQPQHF. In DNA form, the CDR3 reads TGTGCCATCAGTGAAGGGACAGCCTTTTATCAGCCCCAGCATTTT.

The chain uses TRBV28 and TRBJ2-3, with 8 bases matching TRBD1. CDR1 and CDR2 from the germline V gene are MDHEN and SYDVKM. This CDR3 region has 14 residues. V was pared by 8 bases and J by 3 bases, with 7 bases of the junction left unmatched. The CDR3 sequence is CASRDRRLTDTQYF. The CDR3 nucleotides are TGTGCCAGCCGGGACAGGAGATTGACAGATACGCAGTATTTT.

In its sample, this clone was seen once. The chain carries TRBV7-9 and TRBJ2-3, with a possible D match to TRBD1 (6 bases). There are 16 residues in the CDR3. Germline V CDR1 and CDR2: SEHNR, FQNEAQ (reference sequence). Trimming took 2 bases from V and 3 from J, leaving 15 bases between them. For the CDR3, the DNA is TGTGCCAGCAGCTTACAGGACAGCCTGTGGACAGATACGCAGTATTTT. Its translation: CASSLQDSLWTDTQYF.

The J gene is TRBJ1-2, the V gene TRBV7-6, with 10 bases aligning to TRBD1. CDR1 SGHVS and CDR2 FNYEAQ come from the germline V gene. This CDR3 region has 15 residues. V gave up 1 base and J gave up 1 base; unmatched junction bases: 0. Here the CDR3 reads CASSLGDRGNYGYTF. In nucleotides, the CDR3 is TGTGCCAGCAGCTTAGGGGACAGGGGTAACTATGGCTACACCTTC.

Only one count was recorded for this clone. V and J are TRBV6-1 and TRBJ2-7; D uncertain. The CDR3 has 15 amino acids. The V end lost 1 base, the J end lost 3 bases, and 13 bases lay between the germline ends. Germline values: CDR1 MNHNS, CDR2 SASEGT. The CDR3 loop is CASSEVLGKRYEQYF. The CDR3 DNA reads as TGTGCCAGCAGTGAAGTTTTGGGTAAGCGCTACGAGCAGTACTTC.